Below, 9 T cell receptor beta chains from the same sample are listed, as sequenced in a study of blood T cell repertoires in COVID-19 (dated by TCRdb to the early 2020s). The library came from the immunoSEQ multiplex PCR assay. TCRdb took over this immuneACCESS table, retaining in-frame rearrangements with V and J assigned. Such tables are incomplete; in checked studies, under half of the missing clones stem from an unresolved V gene, and the remainder is unexplained. For this sample there are 65,000 to 95,000 clones; just under 85% appear just once. The top ten clonotypes cover roughly 18% of the sample. Sequencing was done on a sample of peripheral blood. The source is a man older than 75 with active or convalescent COVID-19.

The chain combines TRBV19 with TRBJ2-5; TRBD1 agrees at 11 bases. V shed 3 bases, J shed 1 base, and the junction held 4 bases outside the gene matches. The CDR3 sequence is 16 residues long. CDR1 and CDR2 from the germline V gene are LNHDA and SQIVND (reference sequence). CDR3 in DNA: TGTGCCAGTAGTATCGGGACAGGGGGTTTCCAAGAGACCCAGTACTTC. Amino acid sequence: CASSIGTGGFQETQYF.

This chain connects TRBV5-1 to TRBJ1-1; no reliable D call. Germline loops: CDR1 SGHRS, CDR2 YFSETQ. Trimming removed 4 bases from V and 6 bases from J, with 19 bases in between. The CDR3 loop spans 15 amino acids. CDR3 DNA sequence: TGCGCCAGCAGCACAACCGGGAAGGCCGGCGCTGAAGCTTTCTTT. The encoded protein is CASSTTGKAGAEAFF.

In this sample, this clone turned up a few times. The genes are TRBV19 and TRBJ2-7; tentatively, D is TRBD2 (6 bases). V was shortened by 5 bases and J by 2 bases, with 10 bases between the two germline ends. CDR3 length equals 13 residues. The germline CDR1 and CDR2 sequences are LNHDA and SQIVND (reference sequence). DNA of the CDR3: TGTGCCAGTAGTCCCGGGACTGCCTACGAGCAGTACGTC. Translated: CASSPGTAYEQYV.

V is TRBV5-4 and J is TRBJ1-1, with 10 bases identical to TRBD1. Trimming cost V 0 bases and J 6 bases; bases outside gene matches: 5. There are 15 residues in the CDR3. In germline, CDR1 is SGHNT, CDR2 YYREEE (reference sequence). The CDR3 reads CASSLGGTGEAEAFF. The CDR3 nucleotides are TGTGCCAGCAGCTTGGGGGGGACAGGGGAGGCTGAAGCTTTCTTT.

This clone was picked up one time. This chain joins TRBV24-1 and TRBJ2-7, with D possibly matching TRBD2 (5 bases). Per germline, CDR1 KGHDR and CDR2 SFDVKD. There are 16 residues in the CDR3. V dropped 4 bases and J dropped 2 bases, with 17 bases sitting between them. The CDR3 sequence is CATSESSGRQTYEQYV. The CDR3 nucleotides read TGTGCCACCAGTGAGAGCTCGGGGAGACAAACCTACGAGCAGTACGTC.

The gene calls are TRBV7-9 and TRBJ2-7; 10 bases are a match to TRBD1. This CDR3 is built from 18 residues. The germline V gene encodes CDR1 SEHNR and CDR2 FQNEAQ (reference sequence). The V segment lost 0 bases and the J segment 0 bases; nucleotides outside the gene matches: 8. The CDR3 DNA reads TGTGCCAGCAGCTTAGCTCGGACAGGGGGTGGGGACTCCTACGAGCAGTACGTC. Translating gives CASSLARTGGGDSYEQYV.

This rearrangement joins TRBV5-5 to TRBJ1-1; TRBD1 is a possible D gene (5 bases). The CDR3 length is 14 residues. V shed 7 bases and J shed 4 bases, with 17 bases lying between them. Per the germline V gene, CDR1 is SGHKS and CDR2 is YYEKEE (reference sequence). In nucleotides, the CDR3 is TGTGCCAGCTGGTCCCGGCAGGGCAGCACTGAAGCTTTCTTT. Its protein product is CASWSRQGSTEAFF.

The chain links TRBV21-1 to TRBJ1-3; the D call of TRBD1 is as the table states it, not checked on the DNA. TRBV21-1 constitutes a pseudogene. This CDR3 region has 14 residues. DNA of the CDR3: TGTGCCTCAAGGGGCAGGGCTAGTGGAAACACCATATATTTT. This gives the protein CASRGRASGNTIYF.

The rearrangement uses TRBV7-2 and TRBJ2-5; the D gene is possibly TRBD2 (5 bases). The CDR3 contains 14 residues. Per the germline V gene, CDR1 is SGHTA and CDR2 is FQGNSA. V was clipped by 3 bases and J by 3 bases, with 11 bases between them. The CDR3 loop is CASSFGGLKETQYF. DNA for the CDR3: TGTGCCAGCAGCTTTGGTGGACTGAAAGAGACCCAGTACTTC.